Below are 29 T cell receptor beta chains sequenced from a single sample in a study of technical replicates of blood from a few donors. TCRdb keeps only in-frame clones here, not all; method: immunoSEQ multiplex PCR. Among roughly 48,000 clones listed, about 94% were seen once. Sequenced sample: PBMCs. All receptors come from a human donor in good health. Some clones in this sample may be carry-over from other donors' samples.

The gene calls are TRBV27 and TRBJ2-5, with D tentatively TRBD1 (6 bases). The V gene lost 5 bases and the J gene lost 2 bases, with 15 bases spanning the gap. The CDR3 spans 15 residues. CDR1 is MNHEY and CDR2 is SMNVEV in the germline V gene (reference sequence). The CDR3 is CASSVRDNGQETQYF. CDR3 bases: TGTGCCAGCAGTGTCCGGGACAATGGACAAGAGACCCAGTACTTC.

The V gene is TRBV11-1, the J gene TRBJ1-2; TRBD1 might be the D (6 bases). CDR3 length: 15 amino acids. The germline CDR1 and CDR2 sequences are SGHAT and FQDESV (reference sequence). Trimming cost V 1 base and J 3 bases, with 12 bases left between them. Here the CDR3 reads CASSLEVGGHYGYTF. As DNA, the CDR3 is TGTGCCAGCAGCTTAGAAGTTGGGGGCCACTATGGCTACACCTTC. Variable domain in full (rest from reference TRBV11-1 and TRBJ1-2): EAEVAQSPRYKITEKSQAVAFWCDPISGHATLYWYRQILGQGPELLVQFQDESVVDDSQLPKDRFSAERLKGVDSTLKIQPAELGDSAMYLCASSLEVGGHYGYTFGSGTRLTVV.

The rearrangement joins TRBV5-1 to TRBJ1-2, with D possibly being TRBD1 (5 bases). Trimming pared 0 bases from V and 5 bases from J, leaving 23 bases between. The CDR3 is 18 residues long. CDR1 and CDR2 from the germline V gene are SGHRS and YFSETQ. The CDR3 sequence: CASSLAPTGFDDGYGYTF. CDR3 bases: TGCGCCAGCAGCTTGGCCCCAACAGGCTTCGATGATGGATATGGCTACACCTTC. Full variable domain (rest looked up from reference TRBV5-1 and TRBJ1-2): KAGVTQTPRYLIKTRGQQVTLSCSPISGHRSVSWYQQTPGQGLQFLFEYFSETQRNKGNFPGRFSGRQFSNSRSEMNVSTLELGDSALYLCASSLAPTGFDDGYGYTFGSGTRLTVV.

The rearrangement joins TRBV6-5 to TRBJ2-3, with D possibly TRBD1 on 5 matching bases. The V gene lost 5 bases and the J gene lost 6 bases, with 15 bases spanning the gap. CDR3 length equals 14 residues. CDR1 and CDR2 from the germline V gene are MNHEY and SVGAGI. CDR3 in DNA: TGTGCCAGCAGTAGGGGCGGAGAAATGGATACGCAGTATTTT. The encoded protein is CASSRGGEMDTQYF.

The chain employs TRBV6-5 and TRBJ1-5, with no clear D. Germline loops: CDR1 MNHEY, CDR2 SVGAGI. This CDR3 is built from 13 residues. V lost 4 bases to trimming and J lost 0 bases, with 4 bases between them. CDR3 sequence (DNA): TGTGCCAGCAGTTTCGGTAGCAATCAGCCCCAGCATTTT. This gives the protein CASSFGSNQPQHF.

The rearrangement links TRBV6-1 to TRBJ1-1, with 8 bases that match TRBD1. The germline V gene encodes CDR1 MNHNS and CDR2 SASEGT. J lost 8 bases, V lost 1 base, and 6 bases had no gene match. The CDR3 consists of 14 residues. The CDR3 DNA follows: TGTGCCAGCAGTGAAGAGACAGGGGTAGAGGAAGCTTTCTTT. The encoded protein is CASSEETGVEEAFF.

This clone was detected only a few times. The V gene is TRBV6-6, the J gene TRBJ1-2, with D tentatively TRBD1 (5 bases). Germline V gene sequence: CDR1 MNHNY, CDR2 SVGAGI (reference sequence). The CDR3 is 15 amino acids. Between the trimmed V and J ends, which lost 8 bases and 3 bases, there was a span of 19 bases. CDR3 nucleotide sequence: TGTGCCAGCGGCGAATTGTGGGGCAGGGACTATGGCTACACCTTC. Protein product: CASGELWGRDYGYTF.

The V call is TRBV5-4, the J call TRBJ2-2; TRBD1 matches at 9 bases. Trimming took 0 bases from V and 1 from J; bases not matched to a gene: 1. CDR1 SGHNT and CDR2 YYREEE come from the germline V gene (reference sequence). This CDR3 is 16 amino acids long. CDR3 loop: CASSLGQGGNTGELFF. The CDR3 DNA is TGTGCCAGCAGCTTGGGACAGGGGGGGAACACCGGGGAGCTGTTTTTT.

The chain joins TRBV10-3 to TRBJ2-7; tentatively, D is TRBD1 (5 bases). Germline V CDR1 and CDR2: ENHRY, SYGVKD. Trimming shortened V by 0 bases and J by 0 bases, and 12 bases separated the two germline ends. The CDR3 has 16 residues. CDR3 sequence: CAISESGQETSYEQYF. The CDR3 coding sequence is TGTGCCATCAGTGAGTCGGGGCAGGAGACCTCCTACGAGCAGTACTTC.

V is TRBV4-3 and J is TRBJ1-6; tentatively, D is TRBD1 (5 bases). Germline CDR1 is LGHNA and CDR2 is YSLEER. Trimming left V 0 bases short and J 4 bases short, with 10 bases between. The CDR3 has 16 residues. The CDR3 bases are TGCGCCAGCAGCCAAGATTGGCAGGGTTATAATTCACCCCTCCACTTT. Residues: CASSQDWQGYNSPLHF.

The chain employs TRBV30 and TRBJ2-7; the D gene is possibly TRBD2 (5 bases). Germline values: CDR1 GTSNPN, CDR2 SVGIG (reference sequence). CDR3 size: 14 residues. Between the trimmed V and J ends, which lost 4 bases and 9 bases, there was a span of 22 bases. The CDR3 sequence is CAWNQAMDGEGQYF. CDR3 nucleotide sequence: TGTGCCTGGAACCAGGCGATGGACGGGGAAGGGCAGTACTTC. Filled out from reference TRBV30 and TRBJ2-7, the complete variable domain reads SQTIHQWPATLVQPVGSPLSLECTVEGTSNPNLYWYRQAAGRGLQLLFYSVGIGQISSEVPQNLSASRPQDRQFILSSKKLLLSDSGFYLCAWNQAMDGEGQYFGPGTRLTVT.

CDR3 loop: CALETWRAQETQYF. The CDR3 DNA follows: TGTGCCCTTGAGACATGGCGGGCACAAGAGACCCAGTACTTC. The chain uses TRBV30 and TRBJ2-5; D may be TRBD2 (5 bases). CDR1 is GTSNPN and CDR2 is SVGIG in the germline V gene (reference sequence). The V end lost 8 bases, the J end lost 2 bases, and 18 bases lay between the germline ends. This CDR3 is built from 14 residues.

This sequence joins TRBV6-1 and TRBJ1-2, with a possible D match to TRBD1 (5 bases). The CDR3 runs 16 residues. CDR1 is MNHNS, CDR2 SASEGT, per germline. V lost 3 bases and J 2 bases, leaving 16 bases between the germline ends. The CDR3 coding sequence is TGTGCCAGCAGTGAGGGCTATGGGGAGGGGAACTATGGCTACACCTTC. Translating it yields CASSEGYGEGNYGYTF.

V is TRBV20-1 and J is TRBJ1-2; D perhaps matches TRBD1 (6 bases). CDR1 and CDR2 from the germline V gene are DFQATT and SNEGSKA (reference sequence). Trimming took 6 bases from V and 9 from J, leaving 11 bases between them. This CDR3 comprises 10 residues. The CDR3 reads CSANRERYTF. Written as DNA, the CDR3 is TGCAGTGCGAACAGGGAGCGCTACACCTTC.

V usage is TRBV29-1 and J usage is TRBJ2-2; 8 bases map to TRBD2. There are 15 residues in the CDR3. V was pared by 5 bases and J by 5 bases, with 10 bases of the junction left unmatched. CDR1 and CDR2 (germline): SQVTM, ANQGSEA. CDR3 DNA: TGCAGCGTTAAACCTGGGCGGGGGGATACCGGGGAGCTGTTTTTT. This sequence encodes CSVKPGRGDTGELFF.

The chain links TRBV9 to TRBJ1-2; 9 bases fit TRBD1. This CDR3 contains 13 residues. CDR1 and CDR2 from the germline V gene are SGDLS and YYNGEE. Trimming cost V 4 bases and J 6 bases; bases outside gene matches: 4. The CDR3 DNA reads TGTGCCAGCAGCTTGCGACAGGGGGATGGCTACACCTTC. This sequence encodes CASSLRQGDGYTF.

This clone was counted once. This chain connects TRBV11-2 to TRBJ2-7; 9 positions agree with TRBD1. Germline CDR1 and CDR2: SGHAT and FQNNGV. CDR3 length: 14 residues. V trimming: 4 bases; J trimming: 2 bases; junction bases outside the gene matches: 3. For the CDR3, the DNA is TGTGCCAGCAGCTCCGGGACAGGGCCCTACGAGCAGTACTTC. This gives the protein CASSSGTGPYEQYF.

The gene calls are TRBV5-4 and TRBJ2-7; TRBD2 aligns across 14 bases. J gave up 0 bases and V 4 bases, and 9 bases lay outside the gene matches. The length of the CDR3 is 18 residues. In germline, CDR1 is SGHNT, CDR2 YYREEE (reference sequence). The CDR3, as DNA: TGTGCCAGCAGCCCGGCTTCCGGACTAGCGGGAGGCTCCTACGAGCAGTACTTC. This gives the protein CASSPASGLAGGSYEQYF.

The V call is TRBV18, the J call TRBJ1-5; 7 nucleotides match TRBD1. The junction had 7 bases not matched to a gene; V was cut back by 4 bases and J by 1 base. Germline assignment: CDR1 KGHSH and CDR2 LQKENI. CDR3 size: 16 residues. Written as DNA, the CDR3 is TGTGCCAGCTCACAGGGAACAGGGGTGAGCAATCAGCCCCAGCATTTT. It encodes CASSQGTGVSNQPQHF.

In its sample, this clone was seen once. The gene calls are TRBV9 and TRBJ2-2; D perhaps matches TRBD2 (6 bases). The germline V gene encodes CDR1 SGDLS and CDR2 YYNGEE. The CDR3 extends over 14 amino acids. V lost 0 bases and J lost 5, with 8 bases in between. This chain's CDR3 is CASSVAGGTGELFF. In DNA form, the CDR3 reads TGTGCCAGCAGCGTAGCTGGAGGGACCGGGGAGCTGTTTTTT.

The chain carries TRBV13 and TRBJ1-1; D possibly corresponds to TRBD1 (5 bases). This CDR3 is built from 14 residues. V shed 7 bases and J shed 3 bases, with 15 bases lying between them. CDR1 is PRHDT and CDR2 is FYEKMQ in the germline V gene (reference sequence). CDR3 sequence: CASTPAGFDTEAFF. The CDR3 DNA is TGTGCCAGCACTCCGGCAGGGTTCGACACTGAAGCTTTCTTT.

This chain uses TRBV7-9 with TRBJ2-1; 7 bases are a match to TRBD2. The CDR3 has 13 amino acids. Germline V gene data show CDR1 as SEHNR and CDR2 as FQNEAQ (reference sequence). V shed 5 bases and J 7 bases; nucleotides not matched to a gene: 5. This chain's CDR3 is CASSQGLLNEQFF. The CDR3 DNA is TGTGCCAGCAGCCAGGGACTACTGAATGAGCAGTTCTTC.

The chain is built from TRBV7-9 and TRBJ2-5, with a weak D call TRBD1 (5 bases). This CDR3 spans 13 amino acids. V lost 6 bases, J lost 1 base, and 9 bases lay in between. Germline V lookup: CDR1 SEHNR, CDR2 FQNEAQ (reference sequence). Written as DNA, the CDR3 is TGTGCCAGCAGTAGGGGCAGCCAAGAGACCCAGTACTTC. This codes for CASSRGSQETQYF.

The sample holds one count of this clone. The rearrangement links TRBV6-5 to TRBJ1-3, with D unresolved. The CDR3 runs 14 residues. V dropped 4 bases and J dropped 4 bases, with 11 bases sitting between them. Germline V lookup: CDR1 MNHEY, CDR2 SVGAGI. The CDR3 reads CASSFGQTGNTIYF. In nucleotides, the CDR3 is TGTGCCAGCAGTTTCGGTCAAACCGGAAACACCATATATTTT.

The rearrangement links TRBV5-1 to TRBJ1-1, with no clear D. In germline, CDR1 is SGHRS, CDR2 YFSETQ. V shed 1 base and J shed 0 bases, with 7 bases lying between them. There are 14 residues in the CDR3. The CDR3, as DNA: TGCGCCAGCAGCTTGCCTACGGTGAACACTGAAGCTTTCTTT. This translates into CASSLPTVNTEAFF.

The chain has TRBV9 and TRBJ1-6; TRBD1 agrees at 11 bases. The germline V gene encodes CDR1 SGDLS and CDR2 YYNGEE. The V segment lost 1 base and the J segment 7 bases; nucleotides outside the gene matches: 7. This CDR3 contains 17 residues. In DNA, the CDR3 is TGTGCCAGCAGCGTACAGGGGACAGGGGGTCGGAATTCACCCCTCCACTTT. It encodes CASSVQGTGGRNSPLHF. Using reference TRBV9 and TRBJ1-6 for the parts outside the CDR3, the full variable domain is DSGVTQTPKHLITATGQRVTLRCSPRSGDLSVYWYQQSLDQGLQFLIQYYNGEERAKGNILERFSAQQFPDLHSELNLSSLELGDSALYFCASSVQGTGGRNSPLHFGNGTRLTVT.

V and J are TRBV4-3 and TRBJ2-6, with 7 bases aligning to TRBD1. This CDR3 is 17 amino acids long. CDR1 is LGHNA, CDR2 YSLEER, per germline. V dropped 1 base and J dropped 0; count of bases not matched to a gene: 3. This chain's CDR3 is CASSQVRGLSGANVLTF. In DNA, the CDR3 is TGCGCCAGCAGCCAAGTTAGGGGGCTCTCTGGGGCCAACGTCCTGACTTTC.

V usage is TRBV5-4 and J usage is TRBJ2-4; 7 bases line up with TRBD1. There are 16 residues in the CDR3. Trimming at V came to 4 bases and at J to 4 bases, leaving 11 bases not matched to a gene. The germline CDR1 and CDR2 sequences are SGHNT and YYREEE (reference sequence). This CDR3 reads CASSPARDRQKNIQYF. Written as DNA, the CDR3 is TGTGCCAGCAGCCCGGCACGGGACAGACAGAAAAACATTCAGTACTTC.

V gene TRBV30 combines with J gene TRBJ1-5; weak D call: TRBD1 (5 bases). CDR1 is GTSNPN and CDR2 is SVGIG in the germline V gene (reference sequence). This CDR3 is built from 13 residues. V shed 2 bases and J shed 7 bases, with 12 bases lying between them. The CDR3 DNA sequence: TGTGCCTGGAGTCGGCAGGGTGGACAGCCCCAGCATTTT. It specifies CAWSRQGGQPQHF. Full variable domain (remainder filled in from reference TRBV30 and TRBJ1-5): SQTIHQWPATLVQPVGSPLSLECTVEGTSNPNLYWYRQAAGRGLQLLFYSVGIGQISSEVPQNLSASRPQDRQFILSSKKLLLSDSGFYLCAWSRQGGQPQHFGDGTRLSIL.